This T cell receptor beta chain came from a study of blood T cell repertoires in COVID-19. About the study: COVID-19 samples, acute and convalescent, were from the United States, Italy and Spain.

As originally analysed: Amplifying reference gene primers gave estimates of nucleated cell counts. Sequencing was performed with immunoSEQ multiplex PCR; in TCRdb, only in-frame clones are kept and a portion is missing. That table furnishes V, J and clone size, whereas the DNA furnished D and trimming. Of 150,000 to 200,000 clones listed, roughly 76% are singletons. The CDR3 runs 13 residues. The V end lost 6 bases, the J end lost 8 bases, and 16 bases lay between the germline ends. The germline V gene encodes CDR1 PRHDT and CDR2 FYEKMQ (reference sequence). This chain connects TRBV13 to TRBJ1-2, with no clear D. Source material: peripheral blood. The TCR comes from a woman between 40 and 55 years old with COVID-19, enrolled during active disease. CDR3 amino acids: CASRPGPAGGYTF. The CDR3 DNA sequence: TGTGCCAGCAGACCTGGGCCGGCGGGGGGCTACACCTTC.